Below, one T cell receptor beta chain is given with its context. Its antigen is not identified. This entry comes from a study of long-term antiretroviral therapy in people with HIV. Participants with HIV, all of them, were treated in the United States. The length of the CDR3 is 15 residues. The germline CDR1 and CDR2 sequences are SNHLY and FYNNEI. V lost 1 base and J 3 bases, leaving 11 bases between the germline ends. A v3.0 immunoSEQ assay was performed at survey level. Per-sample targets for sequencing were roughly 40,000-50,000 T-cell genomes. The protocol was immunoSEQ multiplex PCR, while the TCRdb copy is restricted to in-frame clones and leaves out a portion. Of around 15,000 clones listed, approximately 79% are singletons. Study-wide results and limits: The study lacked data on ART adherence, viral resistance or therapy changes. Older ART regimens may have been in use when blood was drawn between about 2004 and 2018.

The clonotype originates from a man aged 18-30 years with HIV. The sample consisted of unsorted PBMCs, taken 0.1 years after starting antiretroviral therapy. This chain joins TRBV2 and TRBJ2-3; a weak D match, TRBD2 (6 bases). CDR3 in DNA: TGTGCCAGCAGTGAAGTTGGAGGGTCGACAGATACGCAGTATTTT. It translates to CASSEVGGSTDTQYF.